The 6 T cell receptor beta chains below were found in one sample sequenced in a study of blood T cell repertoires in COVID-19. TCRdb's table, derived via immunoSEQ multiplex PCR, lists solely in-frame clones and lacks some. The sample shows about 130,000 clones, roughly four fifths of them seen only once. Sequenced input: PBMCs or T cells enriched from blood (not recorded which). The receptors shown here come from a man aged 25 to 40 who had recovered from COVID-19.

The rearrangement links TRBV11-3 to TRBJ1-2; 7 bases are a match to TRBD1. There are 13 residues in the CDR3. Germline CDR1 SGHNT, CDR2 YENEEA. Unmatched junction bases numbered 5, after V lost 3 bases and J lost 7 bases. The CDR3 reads CASSFGGGGGYTF. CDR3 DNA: TGTGCCAGCAGCTTCGGAGGGGGCGGTGGCTACACCTTC.

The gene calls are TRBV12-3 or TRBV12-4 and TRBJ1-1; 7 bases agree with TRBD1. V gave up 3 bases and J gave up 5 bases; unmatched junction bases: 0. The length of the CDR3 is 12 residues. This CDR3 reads CASSFRGTEAFF. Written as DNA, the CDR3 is TGTGCCAGCAGTTTCAGGGGGACTGAAGCTTTCTTT.

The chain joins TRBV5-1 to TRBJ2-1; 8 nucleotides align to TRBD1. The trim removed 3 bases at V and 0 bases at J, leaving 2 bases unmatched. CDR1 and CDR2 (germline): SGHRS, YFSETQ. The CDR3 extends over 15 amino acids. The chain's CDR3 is CASSWTGSSYNEQFF. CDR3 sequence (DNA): TGCGCCAGCAGCTGGACAGGGAGCTCCTACAATGAGCAGTTCTTC.

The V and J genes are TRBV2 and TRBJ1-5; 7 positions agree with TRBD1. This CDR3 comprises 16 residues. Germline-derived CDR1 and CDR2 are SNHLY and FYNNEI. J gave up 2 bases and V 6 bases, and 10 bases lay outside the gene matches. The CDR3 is CASSIDRDSGNQPQHF. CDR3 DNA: TGTGCCAGCAGCATTGACAGGGATTCGGGCAATCAGCCCCAGCATTTT.

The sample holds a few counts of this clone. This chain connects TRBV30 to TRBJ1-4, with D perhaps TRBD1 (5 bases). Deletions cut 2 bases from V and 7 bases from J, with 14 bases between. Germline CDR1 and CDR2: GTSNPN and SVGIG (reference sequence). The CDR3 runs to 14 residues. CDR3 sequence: CAWSTGGDVEKLFF. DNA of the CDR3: TGTGCCTGGAGTACTGGAGGGGATGTTGAAAAACTGTTTTTT.

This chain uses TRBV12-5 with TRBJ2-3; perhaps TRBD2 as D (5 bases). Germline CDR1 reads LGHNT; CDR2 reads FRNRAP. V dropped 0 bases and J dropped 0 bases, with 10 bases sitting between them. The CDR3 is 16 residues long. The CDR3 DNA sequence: TGTGCTAGTGGTTTGGTATTTGCGGGTAGCACAGATACGCAGTATTTT. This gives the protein CASGLVFAGSTDTQYF.